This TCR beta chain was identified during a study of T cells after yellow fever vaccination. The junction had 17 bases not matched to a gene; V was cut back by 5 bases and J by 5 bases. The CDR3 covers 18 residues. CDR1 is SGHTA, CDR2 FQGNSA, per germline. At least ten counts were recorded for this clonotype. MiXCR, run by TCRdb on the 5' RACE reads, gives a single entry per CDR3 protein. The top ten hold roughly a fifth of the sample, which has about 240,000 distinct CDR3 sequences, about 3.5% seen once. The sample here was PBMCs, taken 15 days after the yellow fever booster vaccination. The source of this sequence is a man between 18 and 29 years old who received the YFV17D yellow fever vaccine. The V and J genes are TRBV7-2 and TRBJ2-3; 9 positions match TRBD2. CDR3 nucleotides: TGTGCCAGCAGCCACAACCCAAGCGGGGGGAATTTGGGAGATACGCAGTATTTT. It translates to CASSHNPSGGNLGDTQYF.